This is a list of T cell receptor beta chains from one sample in a study of cytomegalovirus exposure and HLA in healthy donors. Repertoires were generated with immunoSEQ multiplex PCR, while TCRdb's copy carries only in-frame clones and drops some. The repertoire holds some 200,000 clones, with approximately 78% as singletons. Sequenced material: PBMCs. Receptors were obtained from a woman between 18 and 29 years old in good health and CMV-seronegative. Both conserved end residues are part of each CDR3. Fields, in order: V gene, D gene, J gene, clone size, CDR3 protein, CDR3 DNA. D genes are given only for firm matches. The size of a clone is reported for some rows only, either as once, few or many, or as a class for expanded clones.

v_call: TRBV6-5
d_call: TRBD1
j_call: TRBJ1-2
clone_size: NA
cdr3_aa: CASSYRTGVDYGYTF
cdr3_nt: TGTGCCAGCAGTTACCGGACAGGGGTAGACTATGGCTACACCTTC

v_call: TRBV10-1
d_call: NA
j_call: TRBJ2-2
clone_size: NA
cdr3_aa: CASSRPDAGTGELFF
cdr3_nt: TGCGCCAGCAGTAGGCCGGATGCGGGCACCGGGGAGCTGTTTTTT

v_call: TRBV6-1
d_call: NA
j_call: TRBJ1-5
clone_size: NA
cdr3_aa: CASSANSPGDQPQHF
cdr3_nt: TGTGCCAGCAGTGCCAACAGCCCGGGGGATCAGCCCCAGCATTTT

v_call: TRBV6-5
d_call: TRBD1
j_call: TRBJ2-5
clone_size: few
cdr3_aa: CASRVPGTEETQYF
cdr3_nt: TGTGCCAGCAGGGTGCCCGGGACAGAAGAGACCCAGTACTTC

v_call: TRBV27
d_call: TRBD1
j_call: TRBJ2-3
clone_size: NA
cdr3_aa: CASSLAGQGNTDTQYF
cdr3_nt: TGTGCCAGCAGTTTAGCCGGACAGGGTAACACAGATACGCAGTATTTT

v_call: TRBV11-3
d_call: TRBD1
j_call: TRBJ1-5
clone_size: once
cdr3_aa: CASSLRQGFNQPQHF
cdr3_nt: TGTGCCAGCAGCTTAAGACAGGGGTTTAATCAGCCCCAGCATTTT

v_call: TRBV19
d_call: NA
j_call: TRBJ2-1
clone_size: once
cdr3_aa: CASSTEWLTEQFF
cdr3_nt: TGTGCCAGTAGTACCGAATGGCTCACGGAGCAGTTCTTC

v_call: TRBV4-1
d_call: NA
j_call: TRBJ1-2
clone_size: NA
cdr3_aa: CASSQFSDGANYGYTF
cdr3_nt: TGCGCCAGCAGCCAATTCAGTGACGGAGCTAACTATGGCTACACCTTC

v_call: TRBV13
d_call: NA
j_call: TRBJ1-4
clone_size: NA
cdr3_aa: CASSLQGREKLFF
cdr3_nt: TGTGCCAGCAGCTTGCAGGGGCGTGAAAAACTGTTTTTT

v_call: TRBV2
d_call: NA
j_call: TRBJ2-1
clone_size: NA
cdr3_aa: CASSEYNEQFF
cdr3_nt: TGTGCCAGCAGCGAGTACAATGAGCAGTTCTTC

v_call: TRBV7-2
d_call: TRBD2
j_call: TRBJ2-1
clone_size: NA
cdr3_aa: CASSSWTSGTANEQFF
cdr3_nt: TGTGCCAGCAGCTCCTGGACTAGCGGGACTGCCAATGAGCAGTTCTTC

v_call: TRBV30
d_call: NA
j_call: TRBJ2-7
clone_size: once
cdr3_aa: CAWSVGGSVPEQYF
cdr3_nt: TGTGCCTGGAGTGTAGGGGGTAGTGTCCCCGAGCAGTACTTC

v_call: TRBV28
d_call: TRBD1
j_call: TRBJ1-2
clone_size: NA
cdr3_aa: CASSHQTGFNYGYTF
cdr3_nt: TGTGCCAGCAGTCACCAGACAGGGTTCAACTATGGCTACACCTTC

v_call: TRBV25-1
d_call: TRBD2
j_call: TRBJ2-3
clone_size: NA
cdr3_aa: CASSLTSGSSDTQYF
cdr3_nt: TGTGCCAGCAGCTTGACTAGCGGGAGTTCAGATACGCAGTATTTT

v_call: TRBV13
d_call: TRBD2
j_call: TRBJ2-2
clone_size: NA
cdr3_aa: CASSSGLAGYTGELFF
cdr3_nt: TGTGCCAGCAGCTCCGGGCTAGCGGGTTACACCGGGGAGCTGTTTTTT